Listed below are T cell receptor beta chains from one sample, sequenced in a study of CD8+ T cells in alopecia areata. This table comes from immunoSEQ multiplex PCR, and its TCRdb copy is limited to in-frame clones, with some not included. The repertoire holds 110,000 to 150,000 clones, with 65% to 90% as singletons. Material: CD8+ T cells sorted from blood, obtained at week 4, from a patient treated with tofacitinib. All receptors derive from a human donor with alopecia areata. CDR3s include the opening cysteine and the closing phenylalanine or tryptophan. The D gene is left open where the match is weak. Clone size appears in some rows only: once, few, many, or a class for an expanded clone.

J gene,V gene,clone size,D gene,CDR3 protein,CDR3 DNA
TRBJ2-1,TRBV30,.,TRBD2,CAWSISGGAPGYNEQFF,TGTGCCTGGAGTATAAGCGGGGGGGCCCCGGGATACAATGAGCAGTTCTTC
TRBJ1-1,TRBV9,.,.,CASSVSGNTEAFF,TGTGCCAGCAGCGTAAGTGGGAACACTGAAGCTTTCTTT
TRBJ2-7,TRBV27,.,.,CASSFSDHYEQYF,TGTGCCAGCAGTTTCTCGGACCACTACGAGCAGTACTTC
TRBJ2-1,TRBV29-1,.,TRBD2,CSVERTGLAIYNEQFF,TGCAGCGTTGAGAGGACGGGACTAGCGATTTACAATGAGCAGTTCTTC
TRBJ2-3,TRBV7-9,once,TRBD1,CASSWVGTGATDTQYF,TGTGCCAGCAGCTGGGTGGGGACAGGGGCCACAGATACGCAGTATTTT
TRBJ2-1,TRBV4-1,.,TRBD2,CASSPTRAGGPGNEQFF,TGCGCCAGCAGCCCCACACGAGCGGGGGGGCCGGGGAATGAGCAGTTCTTC
TRBJ2-1,TRBV29-1,.,TRBD2,CSVSVAGGLEQFF,TGCAGCGTTTCGGTAGCGGGGGGGCTTGAGCAGTTCTTC
TRBJ2-5,TRBV2,.,.,CASSEQGGGTQYF,TGTGCCAGCAGCGAACAGGGAGGAGGGACCCAGTACTTC
TRBJ2-7,TRBV27,.,TRBD1,CASSSPAGTGGHEQYF,TGTGCCAGCAGTTCACCAGCCGGGACAGGGGGCCACGAGCAGTACTTC
TRBJ1-3,TRBV4-3,.,.,CASSQGSSGNTIYF,TGCGCCAGCAGCCAAGGGAGCTCTGGAAACACCATATATTTT
TRBJ2-7,TRBV7-9,.,.,CASSLGRHLTYEQYF,TGTGCCAGCAGCTTAGGTCGCCACTTAACCTACGAGCAGTACTTC
TRBJ2-5,TRBV7-6,few,.,CASSSAWGAQETQYF,TGTGCCAGCAGCTCGGCTTGGGGGGCCCAAGAGACCCAGTACTTC
TRBJ2-5,TRBV9,once,TRBD1,CASSEGTGGQETQYF,TGTGCCAGCAGCGAAGGGACAGGCGGTCAAGAGACCCAGTACTTC
TRBJ2-7,TRBV28,.,.,CASSLTVRGEQYF,TGTGCCAGCAGCCTGACAGTGCGGGGCGAGCAGTACTTC
TRBJ1-2,TRBV30,.,TRBD1,CAWTTTGGSGDGYTF,TGTGCCTGGACTACCACAGGGGGCTCAGGAGATGGCTACACCTTC
TRBJ2-3,TRBV9,.,.,CASSTPSEEPPRRTDTQYF,TGTGCCAGCAGCACCCCTTCGGAAGAACCCCCCCGGAGAACAGATACGCAGTATTTT
TRBJ2-1,TRBV19,.,TRBD2,CASSIGLAGGNEQFF,TGTGCCAGTAGTATAGGACTAGCGGGGGGCAATGAGCAGTTCTTC
TRBJ2-7,TRBV4-1,.,.,CASSQERGYEQYF,TGCGCCAGCAGCCAAGAGAGGGGCTACGAGCAGTACTTC
TRBJ2-1,TRBV13,.,.,CASSLGTGGRTSWQFF,TGTGCCAGCAGCTTAGGCACCGGCGGAAGGACCTCATGGCAGTTCTTC
TRBJ2-7,TRBV6-1,.,.,CASSATGTSSYEQYF,TGTGCCAGCAGCGCCACAGGGACCAGCTCCTACGAGCAGTACTTC
TRBJ2-7,TRBV27,.,.,CASSLAAGWAYEQYF,TGTGCCAGCAGTTTAGCGGCAGGGTGGGCCTACGAGCAGTACTTC
TRBJ2-7,TRBV4-1,few,.,CASSQDRAEIYEQYF,TGCGCCAGCAGCCAAGATCGAGCAGAGATCTACGAGCAGTACTTC
TRBJ2-5,TRBV7-3,.,.,CASSWAEMRETQYF,TGTGCCAGCAGCTGGGCGGAAATGCGGGAGACCCAGTACTTC
TRBJ1-1,TRBV29-1,.,.,CSVDRADTEAFF,TGCAGCGTTGACAGGGCCGACACTGAAGCTTTCTTT
TRBJ2-3,TRBV6-5,few,.,CASSYPSDRTDTQYF,TGTGCCAGCAGCTATCCTAGCGACCGCACAGATACGCAGTATTTT
TRBJ2-7,TRBV19,.,.,CASSRDSYYEQYF,TGTGCCAGTAGCCGGGACTCTTACTACGAGCAGTACTTC
TRBJ2-5,TRBV7-8,.,TRBD2,CASSERASGSEETQYF,TGTGCCAGCAGCGAGAGAGCTAGCGGATCGGAAGAGACCCAGTACTTC
TRBJ2-7,TRBV5-1,.,.,CASSLTPRGEQYF,TGCGCCAGCAGCTTGACCCCCAGGGGCGAGCAGTACTTC
TRBJ2-7,TRBV29-1,.,.,CSVEGGRGYEQYF,TGCAGCGTTGAGGGAGGACGGGGCTACGAGCAGTACTTC
TRBJ2-7,TRBV4-1,.,TRBD2,CASSQATGTSSYEQYF,TGCGCCAGCAGCCAGGCAACCGGGACTAGCTCCTACGAGCAGTACTTC
TRBJ2-1,TRBV11-2,few,.,CASSLVHEQFF,TGTGCCAGCAGCTTGGTTCATGAGCAGTTCTTC
TRBJ2-7,TRBV4-3,once,.,CASSQMRTAAYEQYF,TGCGCCAGCAGCCAGATGCGGACCGCTGCCTACGAGCAGTACTTC
TRBJ1-5,TRBV21-1,.,.,CASSKEGTLDPQHF,TGTGCCAGCAGCAAAGAGGGGACCCTCGACCCCCAGCATTTT
TRBJ1-2,TRBV21-1,few,.,CASSQRRGFRGYTF,TGTGCCAGCAGCCAAAGGCGAGGGTTTCGTGGCTACACCTTC
TRBJ2-3,TRBV6-6,.,.,CASSLDGSHQDTQYF,TGTGCCAGCAGTTTAGACGGGAGTCACCAAGATACGCAGTATTTT
TRBJ2-1,TRBV6-6,.,TRBD1,CASRAGTGDLNEQFF,TGTGCCAGCAGGGCCGGGACAGGAGACCTCAATGAGCAGTTCTTC
TRBJ2-3,TRBV5-4,.,.,CASSSPPDTQYF,TGTGCCAGCAGCTCCCCCCCAGATACGCAGTATTTT
TRBJ2-2,TRBV29-1,.,TRBD2,CSVPTSGGTGELFF,TGCAGCGTTCCGACTAGCGGAGGTACCGGGGAGCTGTTTTTT
TRBJ2-7,TRBV4-2,.,.,CASSQEEGYEQYF,TGTGCCAGCAGCCAAGAAGAAGGCTACGAGCAGTACTTC
TRBJ2-7,TRBV12-5,.,.,CASGLDAGRHYEQYF,TGTGCTAGTGGTTTGGATGCGGGCAGACACTACGAGCAGTACTTC